This T cell receptor beta chain was captured in a study of cytomegalovirus exposure and HLA in healthy donors. It was with 60 Vbeta and 13 Jbeta primers that the PCR ran. This table comes from immunoSEQ multiplex PCR, and its TCRdb copy is limited to in-frame clones, with some not included. The repertoire includes 100,000 to 150,000 clones, roughly 76% of them detected once, and roughly an eighth sits in the top ten. The CDR3 covers 16 residues. V lost 1 base, J lost 4 bases, and 14 bases lay in between. Germline V gives CDR1 SGHVS, CDR2 FQNEAQ. The V and J genes are TRBV7-8 and TRBJ1-5; D is ambiguous. The source of this sequence is a woman aged 60-70 years in good health and CMV-seropositive. Sequencing input: PBMCs. Here the CDR3 reads CASSLGAGSYNQPQHF. CDR3 DNA sequence: TGTGCCAGCAGCTTAGGCGCGGGGTCGTATAATCAGCCCCAGCATTTT.